These 30 T cell receptor beta chains came from one sample sequenced in a study of T-cell reconstitution after alpha-beta-depleted transplantation in children. This sample's TCRbeta library carried unique molecular identifier barcodes. TCRdb passed the PCR reads through MiXCR, listing each CDR3 protein once. The data hold some 80,000 distinct CDR3 sequences, with over 15% observed a single time. The sequenced sample was PBMCs, mostly from graft donor cells, obtained 360 days after TCRalphabeta/CD19-depleted stem cell transplant. These receptors were obtained from a male patient between 2 and 9 years old who had a stem cell transplant for acute lymphoblastic leukemia, so the T cells may come from the graft donor.

This clonotype has more than one count but fewer than ten. This sequence joins TRBV5-1 and TRBJ1-2; D unresolved. Germline V CDR1 and CDR2: SGHRS, YFSETQ. CDR3 size: 13 residues. Trimming cost V 3 bases and J 4 bases, with 10 bases left between them. CDR3 protein: CASSSRRTYGYTF. Here the CDR3 DNA reads TGCGCCAGCAGCTCTCGACGGACCTATGGCTACACCTTC.

The sample holds a few counts of this clonotype. The chain links TRBV20-1 to TRBJ2-7, with 7 bases fitting TRBD1. This CDR3 is 15 amino acids long. Trimming cost V 3 bases and J 3 bases; bases outside gene matches: 11. Germline assignment: CDR1 DFQATT and CDR2 SNEGSKA (reference sequence). The CDR3 here is CSARLPGQYFYEQYF. CDR3 DNA sequence: TGCAGTGCTAGGCTCCCGGGACAGTATTTCTACGAGCAGTACTTC.

The chain carries TRBV5-5 and TRBJ2-5, with 15 nucleotides matching TRBD2. The CDR3 consists of 17 residues. The J segment lost 0 bases and the V segment lost 4 bases, leaving 4 bases of the junction unmatched. Per the germline V gene, CDR1 is SGHKS and CDR2 is YYEKEE (reference sequence). The CDR3 protein is CASSLGTSGRYQETQYF. The CDR3 DNA follows: TGTGCCAGCAGCCTCGGGACTAGCGGGAGGTACCAAGAGACCCAGTACTTC. Combining the CDR3 with reference TRBV5-5 and TRBJ2-5 gives the whole variable domain DAGVTQSPTHLIKTRGQQVTLRCSPISGHKSVSWYQQVLGQGPQFIFQYYEKEERGRGNFPDRFSARQFPNYSSELNVNALLLGDSALYLCASSLGTSGRYQETQYFGPGTRLLVL.

This clonotype was found a few times. V usage is TRBV4-1 and J usage is TRBJ2-7, with D unresolved. The CDR3 is 13 residues long. The germline V and J ends were trimmed by 1 base and 4 bases, with 8 bases remaining between them. CDR1 MGHRA and CDR2 YSYEKL come from the germline V gene. For the CDR3, the DNA is TGCGCCAGCAGCCAAGTTAGAACTTACGAGCAGTACTTC. The encoded protein is CASSQVRTYEQYF.

The rearrangement uses TRBV7-9 and TRBJ2-1; D is perhaps TRBD1 (6 bases). The CDR3 contains 13 residues. V gave up 4 bases and J gave up 5 bases, with 9 bases separating them. Per germline, CDR1 SEHNR and CDR2 FQNEAQ (reference sequence). The DNA of the CDR3 is TGTGCCAGCAGCTCAAACAGGGACAATGAGCAGTTCTTC. Protein: CASSSNRDNEQFF. Full variable domain (rest looked up from reference TRBV7-9 and TRBJ2-1): DTGVSQNPRHKITKRGQNVTFRCDPISEHNRLYWYRQTLGQGPEFLTYFQNEAQLEKSRLLSDRFSAERPKGSFSTLEIQRTEQGDSAMYLCASSSNRDNEQFFGPGTRLTVL.

The rearrangement links TRBV12-3 or TRBV12-4 to TRBJ2-3; 12 bases line up with TRBD2. The CDR3 length is 17 residues. V lost 2 bases to trimming and J lost 4 bases; unmatched junction nucleotides: 7. The CDR3 sequence is CASSLWLAGGPPDTQYF. CDR3 bases: TGTGCCAGCAGTTTATGGCTAGCGGGAGGGCCGCCAGATACGCAGTATTTT.

The sample holds a few counts of this clonotype. The chain links TRBV5-6 to TRBJ2-3; no firm D call. V was pared by 0 bases and J by 0 bases, with 5 bases between. The germline CDR1 and CDR2 sequences are SGHDT and YYEEEE. The CDR3 runs 14 residues. CDR3 bases: TGTGCCAGCAGCTTGGGATTCAGCACAGATACGCAGTATTTT. Translation gives CASSLGFSTDTQYF. The variable domain in full, with the rest retrieved from reference TRBV5-6 and TRBJ2-3, is DAGVTQSPTHLIKTRGQQVTLRCSPKSGHDTVSWYQQALGQGPQFIFQYYEEEERQRGNFPDRFSGHQFPNYSSELNVNALLLGDSALYLCASSLGFSTDTQYFGPGTRLTVL.

The gene calls are TRBV6-2 or TRBV6-3 and TRBJ2-5; the D is unclear. Germline assignment: CDR1 MNHEY and CDR2 SVGEGT. Trimming stripped 2 bases from V and 5 bases from J, with 12 bases between. This CDR3 has 14 amino acids. The CDR3 here is CASSYIGVSETQYF. CDR3 sequence (DNA): TGTGCCAGCAGTTACATCGGTGTATCGGAGACCCAGTACTTC.

V usage is TRBV10-3 and J usage is TRBJ1-6; D remains ambiguous. The CDR3 is 14 residues long. Between the trimmed V and J ends, which lost 3 bases and 1 base, there was a span of 4 bases. Germline lookup yields CDR1 ENHRY and CDR2 SYGVKD. CDR3 nucleotide sequence: TGTGCCATCAGTGACTTATCCTATAATTCACCCCTCCACTTT. It yields the protein CAISDLSYNSPLHF.

This clonotype appeared a few times. This chain joins TRBV7-8 and TRBJ2-7; tentative D call: TRBD2 (7 bases). The V gene's germline CDR1 is SGHVS and CDR2 FQNEAQ. The V and J ends lost 1 base and 0 bases respectively, with 13 bases between them. The CDR3 runs to 16 residues. CDR3: CASSLGVGGGSYEQYF. The CDR3 nucleotides read TGTGCCAGCAGCTTAGGGGTGGGAGGGGGCTCCTACGAGCAGTACTTC.

This clonotype was observed at least ten times. This chain uses TRBV6-1 with TRBJ2-3; no clear D. V was shortened by 6 bases and J by 0 bases, with 7 bases between the two germline ends. The CDR3 totals 13 residues. The germline gives CDR1 MNHNS, CDR2 SASEGT. CDR3 nucleotides: TGTGCCAGCAGGCGGCTTAGCACAGATACGCAGTATTTT. It codes for CASRRLSTDTQYF.

This clonotype came up a few times. This chain uses TRBV4-2 with TRBJ2-7; 15 bases line up with TRBD2. With V trimmed by 2 bases and J by 7 bases, 9 bases remained unmatched. CDR3 length equals 17 residues. Germline V lookup: CDR1 LGHNA, CDR2 YNFKEQ. The CDR3: CASSQFGLAGGPDEQYF. Written as DNA, the CDR3 is TGTGCCAGCAGCCAATTTGGACTAGCGGGAGGGCCGGATGAGCAGTACTTC.

This clonotype has more than one count but fewer than ten. The chain joins TRBV5-1 to TRBJ2-1; maybe TRBD2 (5 bases). Trimming took off 7 bases at V and 10 bases at J, with 18 bases between the two ends. The V gene's germline CDR1 is SGHRS and CDR2 YFSETQ. This CDR3 has 13 amino acids. This CDR3 is CASSPSVTGEQFF. CDR3 nucleotide sequence: TGCGCCAGCTCGCCTTCCGTAACGGGAGAGCAGTTCTTC.

V gene TRBV24-1 combines with J gene TRBJ2-2; the D gene is possibly TRBD2 (6 bases). V gave up 4 bases and J gave up 5 bases, with 13 bases separating them. The CDR3 consists of 15 residues. Germline V gene sequence: CDR1 KGHDR, CDR2 SFDVKD. The CDR3 DNA follows: TGTGCCACCAGTGAAGGAGGGTACGGTACCGGGGAGCTGTTTTTT. Protein product: CATSEGGYGTGELFF.

This chain connects TRBV24-1 to TRBJ2-1; 7 bases align to TRBD1. CDR1 and CDR2 from the germline V gene are KGHDR and SFDVKD. V dropped 6 bases and J dropped 5; count of bases not matched to a gene: 6. CDR3 length equals 14 residues. The chain's CDR3 is CATSQPRGHNEQFF. CDR3 bases: TGTGCCACCAGTCAACCAAGGGGGCACAATGAGCAGTTCTTC.

In its sample, this clonotype was seen a few times. This chain joins TRBV5-1 and TRBJ2-7; 11 nucleotides match TRBD1. Trimming cost V 4 bases and J 6 bases; bases outside gene matches: 6. CDR1 and CDR2 (germline): SGHRS, YFSETQ. The CDR3 length is 14 residues. CDR3 coding DNA: TGCGCCAGCAGCCCGGGACAGGGGGACATCGAGCAGTACTTC. It is translated as CASSPGQGDIEQYF.

CDR3 residues: CSHGTSGGNEQFF. DNA of the CDR3: TGCAGCCATGGGACTAGCGGAGGAAATGAGCAGTTCTTC. This chain joins TRBV29-1 and TRBJ2-1, with TRBD2 matching over 11 bases. This CDR3 has 13 amino acids. The J segment lost 7 bases and the V segment lost 8 bases, leaving 7 bases of the junction unmatched. Germline V lookup: CDR1 SQVTM, CDR2 ANQGSEA.

This sequence joins TRBV20-1 and TRBJ2-5, with 14 positions matching TRBD2. CDR1 and CDR2 from the germline V gene are DFQATT and SNEGSKA (reference sequence). The trim removed 5 bases at V and 5 bases at J, leaving 13 bases unmatched. The CDR3 runs to 17 residues. The CDR3 bases are TGCAGTGCTGGGGGGACTAGCGGGAGAGGGGCGGTGGAGACCCAGTACTTC. Its protein product is CSAGGTSGRGAVETQYF.

This clonotype was seen ten or more times. The V call is TRBV12-3 or TRBV12-4, the J call TRBJ2-3; 7 nucleotides align to TRBD2. This CDR3 is built from 16 residues. V shed 3 bases and J 0 bases; nucleotides not matched to a gene: 6. This CDR3 is CASSFGGSASTDTQYF. The CDR3 nucleotides read TGTGCCAGCAGTTTCGGCGGGAGTGCTAGCACAGATACGCAGTATTTT.

The chain has TRBV29-1 and TRBJ2-1; D unresolved. Trimming cost V 3 bases and J 0 bases, with 9 bases left between them. Looked up from germline, CDR1 is SQVTM and CDR2 is ANQGSEA. The length of the CDR3 is 14 residues. The CDR3 region is CSVDRLSSYNEQFF. The CDR3 coding sequence is TGCAGCGTTGACCGCCTGAGCTCCTACAATGAGCAGTTCTTC.

This clonotype has only a few counts. V usage is TRBV6-1 and J usage is TRBJ1-1, with TRBD1 matching over 8 bases. V was clipped by 3 bases and J by 3 bases; unmatched bases: 6. The germline V gene has CDR1 MNHNS and CDR2 SASEGT. This CDR3 is 15 amino acids long. The CDR3 spells CASSDRDRGYTEAFF. The DNA for the CDR3 is TGTGCCAGCAGTGATCGCGACAGGGGATACACTGAAGCTTTCTTT.

The table lists this clonotype with many counts. The chain carries TRBV7-2 and TRBJ2-5; D is uncertain. From germline, CDR1 is SGHTA and CDR2 FQGNSA. The CDR3 sequence is 15 residues long. The ends were cut back, 0 bases at V and 4 bases at J, with 12 bases in the middle. CDR3 sequence reads: CASSLALGIGETQYF. CDR3 bases: TGTGCCAGCAGCTTAGCGTTGGGTATCGGAGAGACCCAGTACTTC.

This clonotype has ten or more counts. V usage is TRBV11-2 and J usage is TRBJ2-3; D is unclear. The germline V and J ends were trimmed by 1 base and 7 bases, with 3 bases remaining between them. The germline V gene has CDR1 SGHAT and CDR2 FQNNGV. This CDR3 is built from 11 residues. The chain's CDR3 is CASSLAYTQYF. CDR3 sequence (DNA): TGTGCCAGCAGCTTAGCTTATACGCAGTATTTT.

This clonotype has at least ten counts. V and J are TRBV24-1 and TRBJ1-5; D remains unclear. Germline V gene lookup returns CDR1 KGHDR and CDR2 SFDVKD. The ends were cut back, 6 bases at V and 2 bases at J, with 13 bases in the middle. This CDR3 has 15 residues. CDR3 residues: CATSPSGRGNQPQHF. The CDR3 DNA is TGTGCCACCAGTCCTTCGGGGAGAGGCAATCAGCCCCAGCATTTT.

This clonotype was seen a few times. V and J are TRBV12-3 or TRBV12-4 and TRBJ1-1; 11 bases fit TRBD1. This CDR3 is 15 amino acids long. J gave up 7 bases and V 3 bases, and 7 bases lay outside the gene matches. The CDR3 region is CASSFSGTGGNEAFF. CDR3 DNA: TGTGCCAGCAGTTTCTCTGGGACAGGGGGGAATGAAGCTTTCTTT.

The gene calls are TRBV12-3 or TRBV12-4 and TRBJ2-3; D call uncertain. The length of the CDR3 is 15 residues. V dropped 6 bases and J dropped 2 bases, with 15 bases sitting between them. DNA for the CDR3: TGTGCCAGCAGCTCTGGTTGGTTTTCCACAGATACGCAGTATTTT. Encoded protein: CASSSGWFSTDTQYF.

The rearrangement uses TRBV6-1 and TRBJ2-7; TRBD1 matches 8 bases. There are 15 residues in the CDR3. Unmatched junction bases numbered 10, after V lost 8 bases and J lost 1 base. Looked up from germline, CDR1 is MNHNS and CDR2 is SASEGT. The CDR3 loop is CASPWETGVSYEQYF. DNA of the CDR3: TGTGCCAGCCCTTGGGAGACAGGGGTGTCCTACGAGCAGTACTTC.

This clonotype has only a few counts. The chain is built from TRBV24-1 and TRBJ2-2; D perhaps matches TRBD1 (6 bases). Per the germline V gene, CDR1 is KGHDR and CDR2 is SFDVKD. The CDR3 is made up of 16 amino acids. The V and J ends lost 1 base and 2 bases respectively, with 10 bases between them. The CDR3 sequence: CATSDLGDTNTGELFF. The CDR3 DNA reads as TGTGCCACCAGTGATTTAGGGGACACCAACACCGGGGAGCTGTTTTTT.

This clonotype was recorded a few times. V usage is TRBV4-1 and J usage is TRBJ2-1, with 9 bases identical to TRBD2. The junction had 7 bases not matched to a gene; V was cut back by 1 base and J by 0 bases. The CDR3 is made up of 18 amino acids. Germline assignment: CDR1 MGHRA and CDR2 YSYEKL. The CDR3 region is CASSQALLAGSSYNEQFF. CDR3 nucleotide sequence: TGCGCCAGCAGCCAAGCCCTCCTAGCGGGAAGCTCCTACAATGAGCAGTTCTTC.

This clonotype was seen many times. The J gene is TRBJ2-5, the V gene TRBV27; no reliable D call. The CDR3 length is 13 residues. Germline loops: CDR1 MNHEY, CDR2 SMNVEV (reference sequence). Trimming took 6 bases from V and 4 from J, leaving 12 bases between them. CDR3 loop: CASSLSLGETQYF. CDR3 in DNA: TGTGCCAGCAGCCTTAGTTTGGGAGAGACCCAGTACTTC.